The TCR beta chain under discussion was sequenced for a study of T cells in Graves' hyperthyroidism and ophthalmopathy. Study summary: Sampling of peripheral blood happened at initial diagnosis, prior to any treatment.

CDR1 SGHAT and CDR2 FQNNGV come from the germline V gene. The CDR3 spans 11 residues. With 4 bases removed from V and 5 bases from J, the gap between germline ends came to 5 bases. Regions amplified from RNA transcripts were the TCR beta CDR3 regions. HTBI primers were the set used in a first-round RT-PCR of the TCR CDR3. TCRdb re-called the multiplex PCR reads through MiXCR, storing one row per CDR3 protein. This sample has 300,000 to 450,000 distinct CDR3 sequences, with approximately 18% found just once. Overall study findings and caveats: Most thyroid-expanded clonotypes above 0.001 were also found in blood.

In its sample, this clonotype was seen many times. Its cognate antigen is unknown. The receptor's source is a man aged 18 to 30 with Graves' ophthalmopathy. Sequences were obtained from blood. V gene TRBV11-2 combines with J gene TRBJ2-5, with a tentative D call TRBD1 (5 bases). The CDR3 spells CASSWGETQYF. The CDR3 DNA follows: TGTGCCAGCAGCTGGGGCGAGACCCAGTACTTC.